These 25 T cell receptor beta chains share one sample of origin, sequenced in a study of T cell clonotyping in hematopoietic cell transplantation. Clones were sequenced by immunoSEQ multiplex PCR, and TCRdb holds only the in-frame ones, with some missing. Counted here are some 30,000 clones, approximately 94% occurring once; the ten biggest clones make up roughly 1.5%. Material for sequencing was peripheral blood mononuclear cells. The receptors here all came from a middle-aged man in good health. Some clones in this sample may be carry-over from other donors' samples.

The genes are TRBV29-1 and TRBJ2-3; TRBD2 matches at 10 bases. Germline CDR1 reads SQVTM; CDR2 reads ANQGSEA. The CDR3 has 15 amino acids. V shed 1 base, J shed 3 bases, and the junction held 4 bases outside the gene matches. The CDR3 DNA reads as TGCAGCGTTGAAGGGCTAGCGGGGGAGACAGATACGCAGTATTTT. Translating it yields CSVEGLAGETDTQYF.

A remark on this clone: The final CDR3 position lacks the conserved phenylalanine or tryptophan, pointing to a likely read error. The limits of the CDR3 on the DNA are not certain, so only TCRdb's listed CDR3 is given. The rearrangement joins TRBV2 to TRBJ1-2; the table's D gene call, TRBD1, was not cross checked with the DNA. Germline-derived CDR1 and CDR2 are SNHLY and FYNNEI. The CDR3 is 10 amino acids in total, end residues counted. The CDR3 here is CASSVGAAGV.

The CDR3 DNA reads TGCAGCGTTGTTCAGGACACCGGGGAGCTGTTTTTT. It specifies CSVVQDTGELFF. The rearrangement joins TRBV29-1 to TRBJ2-2; D not certain. The V gene's germline CDR1 is SQVTM and CDR2 ANQGSEA. The CDR3 consists of 12 residues. Between the trimmed V and J ends, which lost 4 bases and 3 bases, there was a span of 6 bases.

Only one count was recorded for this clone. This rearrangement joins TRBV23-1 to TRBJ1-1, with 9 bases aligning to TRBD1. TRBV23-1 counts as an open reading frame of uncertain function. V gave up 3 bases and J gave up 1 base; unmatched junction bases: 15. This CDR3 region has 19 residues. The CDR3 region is CASSQLFSGTGRWNTEAFF. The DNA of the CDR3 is TGCGCCAGCAGTCAGCTCTTCTCCGGGACAGGGAGATGGAACACTGAAGCTTTCTTT.

CDR3 amino acids: CASSFRRRETQYF. The CDR3 DNA sequence: TGTGCCAGCAGCTTCCGCAGGAGAGAGACCCAGTACTTC. This chain joins TRBV13 and TRBJ2-5; D unresolved. The CDR3 is 13 amino acids. Germline assignment: CDR1 PRHDT and CDR2 FYEKMQ (reference sequence). V was clipped by 3 bases and J by 4 bases, with 9 bases between them.

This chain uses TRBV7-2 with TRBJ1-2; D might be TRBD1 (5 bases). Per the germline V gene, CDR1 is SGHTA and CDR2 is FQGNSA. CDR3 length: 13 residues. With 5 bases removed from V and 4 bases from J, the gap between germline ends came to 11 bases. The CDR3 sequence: CASSGGRRYGYTF. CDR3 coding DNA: TGTGCCAGCAGCGGGGGGAGACGCTATGGCTACACCTTC.

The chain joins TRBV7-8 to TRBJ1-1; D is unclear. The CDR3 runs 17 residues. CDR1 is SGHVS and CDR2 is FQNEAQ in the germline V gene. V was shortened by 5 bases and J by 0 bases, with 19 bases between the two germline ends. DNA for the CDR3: TGTGCCAGCAGCCCAGAAATCAGCCTAATGATGAACACTGAAGCTTTCTTT. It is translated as CASSPEISLMMNTEAFF.

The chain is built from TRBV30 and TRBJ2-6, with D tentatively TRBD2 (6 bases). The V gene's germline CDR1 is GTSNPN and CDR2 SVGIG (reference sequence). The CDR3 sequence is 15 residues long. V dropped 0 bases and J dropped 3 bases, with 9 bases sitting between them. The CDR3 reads CAWSVSGRGANVLTF. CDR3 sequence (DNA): TGTGCCTGGAGTGTCAGCGGGCGTGGGGCCAACGTCCTGACTTTC. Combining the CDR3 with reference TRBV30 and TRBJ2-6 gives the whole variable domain SQTIHQWPATLVQPVGSPLSLECTVEGTSNPNLYWYRQAAGRGLQLLFYSVGIGQISSEVPQNLSASRPQDRQFILSSKKLLLSDSGFYLCAWSVSGRGANVLTFGAGSRLTVL.

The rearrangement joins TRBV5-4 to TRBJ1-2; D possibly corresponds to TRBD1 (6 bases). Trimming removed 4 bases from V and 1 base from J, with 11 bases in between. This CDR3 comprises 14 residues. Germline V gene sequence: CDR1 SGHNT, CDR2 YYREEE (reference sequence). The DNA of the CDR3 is TGTGCCAGCAGCCAAGAACAGGGTAACTATGGCTACACCTTC. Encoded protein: CASSQEQGNYGYTF.

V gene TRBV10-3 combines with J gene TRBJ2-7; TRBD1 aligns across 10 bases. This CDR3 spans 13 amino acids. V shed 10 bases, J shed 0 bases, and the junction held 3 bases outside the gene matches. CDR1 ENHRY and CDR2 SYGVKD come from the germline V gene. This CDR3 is CATRQGASYEQYF. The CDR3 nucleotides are TGTGCCACCAGACAGGGGGCCTCCTACGAGCAGTACTTC.

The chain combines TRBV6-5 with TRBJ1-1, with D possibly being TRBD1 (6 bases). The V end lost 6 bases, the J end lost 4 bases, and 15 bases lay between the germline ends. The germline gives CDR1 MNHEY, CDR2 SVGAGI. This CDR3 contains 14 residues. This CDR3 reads CASSTPDRRTEAFF. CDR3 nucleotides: TGTGCCAGCAGCACACCTGACAGGCGCACTGAAGCTTTCTTT.

CDR3 sequence: CASSLGVSGQETQYF. The CDR3 DNA is TGTGCCAGCAGCTTAGGGGTTAGCGGACAAGAGACCCAGTACTTC. This chain uses TRBV7-8 with TRBJ2-5; maybe TRBD2 (6 bases). The germline gives CDR1 SGHVS, CDR2 FQNEAQ. V lost 1 base, J lost 2 bases, and 11 bases lay in between. The CDR3 is 15 residues long. Complete variable domain (other parts from reference TRBV7-8 and TRBJ2-5): GAGVSQSPRYKVAKRGQDVALRCDPISGHVSLFWYQQALGQGPEFLTYFQNEAQLDKSGLPSDRFFAERPEGSVSTLKIQRTQQEDSAVYLCASSLGVSGQETQYFGPGTRLLVL.

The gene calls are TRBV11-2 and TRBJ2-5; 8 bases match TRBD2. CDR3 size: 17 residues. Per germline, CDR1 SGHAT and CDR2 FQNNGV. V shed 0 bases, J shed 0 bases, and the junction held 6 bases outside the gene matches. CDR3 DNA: TGTGCCAGCAGCTTAGACGCCTTGCGGGGGGACCAAGAGACCCAGTACTTC. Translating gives CASSLDALRGDQETQYF.

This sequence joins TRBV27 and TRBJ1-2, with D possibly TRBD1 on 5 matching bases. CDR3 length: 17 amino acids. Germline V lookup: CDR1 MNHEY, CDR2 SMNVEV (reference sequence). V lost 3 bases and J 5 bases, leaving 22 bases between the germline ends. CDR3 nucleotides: TGTGCCAGCAGTTTGGCGGGAGCTGACAGATTGAGGTATGGCTACACCTTC. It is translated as CASSLAGADRLRYGYTF.

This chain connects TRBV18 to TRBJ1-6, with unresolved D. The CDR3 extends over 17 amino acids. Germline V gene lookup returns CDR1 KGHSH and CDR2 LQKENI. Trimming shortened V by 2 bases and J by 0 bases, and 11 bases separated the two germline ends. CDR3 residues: CASSPVQLSSYNSPLHF. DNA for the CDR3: TGTGCCAGCTCACCAGTACAGCTGAGCTCCTATAATTCACCCCTCCACTTT. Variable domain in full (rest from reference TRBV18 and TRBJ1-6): NAGVMQNPRHLVRRRGQEARLRCSPMKGHSHVYWYRQLPEEGLKFMVYLQKENIIDESGMPKERFSAEFPKEGPSILRIQQVVRGDSAAYFCASSPVQLSSYNSPLHFGNGTRLTVT.

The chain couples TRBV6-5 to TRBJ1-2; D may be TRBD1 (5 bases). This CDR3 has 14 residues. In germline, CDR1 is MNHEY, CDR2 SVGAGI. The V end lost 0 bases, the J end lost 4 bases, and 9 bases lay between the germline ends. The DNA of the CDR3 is TGTGCCAGCAGTTACTCCTCCGGGGGCTATGGCTACACCTTC. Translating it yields CASSYSSGGYGYTF.

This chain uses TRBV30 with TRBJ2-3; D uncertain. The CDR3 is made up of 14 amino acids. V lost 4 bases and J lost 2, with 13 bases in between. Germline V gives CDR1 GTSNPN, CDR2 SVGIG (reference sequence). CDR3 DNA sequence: TGTGCCTGGATAAGACGGTTAAACACAGATACGCAGTATTTT. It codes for CAWIRRLNTDTQYF. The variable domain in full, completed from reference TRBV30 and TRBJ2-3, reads SQTIHQWPATLVQPVGSPLSLECTVEGTSNPNLYWYRQAAGRGLQLLFYSVGIGQISSEVPQNLSASRPQDRQFILSSKKLLLSDSGFYLCAWIRRLNTDTQYFGPGTRLTVL.

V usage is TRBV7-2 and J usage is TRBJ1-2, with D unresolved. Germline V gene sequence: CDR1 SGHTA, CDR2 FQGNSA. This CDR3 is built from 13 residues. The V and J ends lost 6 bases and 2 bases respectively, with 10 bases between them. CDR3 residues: CASSSSGNYGYTF. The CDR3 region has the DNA TGTGCCAGCAGTTCCAGCGGAAACTATGGCTACACCTTC.

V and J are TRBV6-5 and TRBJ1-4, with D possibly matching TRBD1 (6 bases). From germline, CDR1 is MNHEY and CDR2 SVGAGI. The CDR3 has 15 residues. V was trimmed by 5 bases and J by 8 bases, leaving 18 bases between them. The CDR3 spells CASSLQTGSGEKLFF. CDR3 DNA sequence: TGTGCCAGCAGTCTACAAACAGGGAGCGGCGAAAAACTGTTTTTT.

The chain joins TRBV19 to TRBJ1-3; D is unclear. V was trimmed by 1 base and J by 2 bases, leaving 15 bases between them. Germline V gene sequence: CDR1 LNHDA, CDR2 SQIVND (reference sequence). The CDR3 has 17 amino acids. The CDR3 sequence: CASSIATAVITGNTIYF. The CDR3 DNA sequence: TGTGCCAGTAGTATAGCAACAGCAGTTATCACTGGAAACACCATATATTTT.

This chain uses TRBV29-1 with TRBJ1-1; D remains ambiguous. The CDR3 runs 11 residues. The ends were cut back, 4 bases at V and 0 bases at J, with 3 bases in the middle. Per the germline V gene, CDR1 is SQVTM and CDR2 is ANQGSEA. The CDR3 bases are TGCAGCGTTGTAGTGAACACTGAAGCTTTCTTT. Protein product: CSVVVNTEAFF.

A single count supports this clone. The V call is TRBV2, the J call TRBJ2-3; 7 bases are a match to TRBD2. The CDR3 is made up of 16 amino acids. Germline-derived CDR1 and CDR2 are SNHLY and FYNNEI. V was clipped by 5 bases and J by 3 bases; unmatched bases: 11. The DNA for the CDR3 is TGTGCCAGCAGTAGGGAGGGATCTTTTCTAACAGATACGCAGTATTTT. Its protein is CASSREGSFLTDTQYF.

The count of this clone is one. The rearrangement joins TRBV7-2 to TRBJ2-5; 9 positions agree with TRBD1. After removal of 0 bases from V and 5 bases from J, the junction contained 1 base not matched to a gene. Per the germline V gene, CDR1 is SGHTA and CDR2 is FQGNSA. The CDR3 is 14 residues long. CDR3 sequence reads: CASSLAGQGETQYF. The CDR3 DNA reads TGTGCCAGCAGCTTAGCGGGACAGGGTGAGACCCAGTACTTC.

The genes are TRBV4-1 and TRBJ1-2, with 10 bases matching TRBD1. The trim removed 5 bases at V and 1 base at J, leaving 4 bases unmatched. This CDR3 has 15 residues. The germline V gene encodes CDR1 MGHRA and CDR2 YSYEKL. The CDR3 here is CASSYGTGDNYGYTF. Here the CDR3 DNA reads TGCGCCAGCAGCTACGGGACAGGGGATAACTATGGCTACACCTTC.

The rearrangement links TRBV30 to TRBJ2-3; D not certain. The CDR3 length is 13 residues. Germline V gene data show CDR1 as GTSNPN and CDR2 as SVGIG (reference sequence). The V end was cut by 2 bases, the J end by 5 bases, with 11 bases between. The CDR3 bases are TGTGCCTGGAGTACAATCTCTGAAGATACGCAGTATTTT. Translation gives CAWSTISEDTQYF. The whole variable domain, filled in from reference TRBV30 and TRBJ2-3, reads SQTIHQWPATLVQPVGSPLSLECTVEGTSNPNLYWYRQAAGRGLQLLFYSVGIGQISSEVPQNLSASRPQDRQFILSSKKLLLSDSGFYLCAWSTISEDTQYFGPGTRLTVL.